This T cell receptor beta chain was obtained from a study of shared clonotypes between healthy human individuals. Broader study findings: For sorted subsets, rarefaction showed incomplete sequencing despite large depth.

TCRdb's table, derived via immunoSEQ multiplex PCR, lists solely in-frame clones and lacks some. Of over 2 million clones in the sample, 85% to 95% were seen once. Healthy and HIV-negative, the adult donors had no recent acute infections or vaccinations. Notes on this clone: Its antigen is unknown.

The CDR3 length is 14 residues. V lost 1 base and J 8 bases, leaving 13 bases between the germline ends. Germline V gives CDR1 SGHNT, CDR2 YYREEE (reference sequence). The chain uses TRBV5-4 and TRBJ2-1; D is undetermined. Material: naive CD4+ T cells sorted from blood. Subset here: CD45RA+ positively selected. This clonotype was sampled from a man between 18 and 35 years old in good health. In DNA form, the CDR3 reads TGTGCCAGCAGCTTGAACCCATCCGAGGATGAGCAGTTCTTC. This gives the protein CASSLNPSEDEQFF.